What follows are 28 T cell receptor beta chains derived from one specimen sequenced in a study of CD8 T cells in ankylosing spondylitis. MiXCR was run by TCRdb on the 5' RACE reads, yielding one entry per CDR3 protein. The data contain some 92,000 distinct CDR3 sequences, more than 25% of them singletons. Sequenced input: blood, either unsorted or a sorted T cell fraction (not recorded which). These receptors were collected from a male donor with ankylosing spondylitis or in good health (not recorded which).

DNA of the CDR3: TGTGCCAGCAGCGTAGAGGGTAGCGGGAGTCGAGATACGCAGTATTTT. As protein: CASSVEGSGSRDTQYF. The rearrangement joins TRBV9 to TRBJ2-3; 9 nucleotides align to TRBD2. This CDR3 comprises 16 residues. Germline V CDR1 and CDR2: SGDLS, YYNGEE. V lost 0 bases to trimming and J lost 5 bases; unmatched junction nucleotides: 7.

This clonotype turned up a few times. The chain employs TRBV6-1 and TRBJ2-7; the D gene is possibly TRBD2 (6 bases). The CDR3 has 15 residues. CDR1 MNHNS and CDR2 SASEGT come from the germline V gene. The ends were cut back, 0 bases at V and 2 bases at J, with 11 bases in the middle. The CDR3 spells CASSEAVGGAYEQYV. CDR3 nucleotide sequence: TGTGCCAGCAGTGAAGCCGTCGGGGGAGCCTACGAGCAGTACGTC.

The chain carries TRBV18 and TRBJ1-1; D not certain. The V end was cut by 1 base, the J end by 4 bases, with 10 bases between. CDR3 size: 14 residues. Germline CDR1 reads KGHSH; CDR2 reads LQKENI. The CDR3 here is CASSPRGEFTEAFF. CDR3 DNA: TGTGCCAGCTCACCACGAGGCGAGTTCACTGAAGCTTTCTTT.

CDR3 residues: CASSLAVGADEQFF. The CDR3 bases are TGTGCCAGCAGCTTGGCGGTGGGGGCAGATGAGCAGTTCTTC. The gene calls are TRBV5-5 and TRBJ2-1; weak D call: TRBD1 (6 bases). The CDR3 length is 14 residues. The germline CDR1 and CDR2 sequences are SGHKS and YYEKEE (reference sequence). The V end lost 0 bases, the J end lost 8 bases, and 12 bases lay between the germline ends.

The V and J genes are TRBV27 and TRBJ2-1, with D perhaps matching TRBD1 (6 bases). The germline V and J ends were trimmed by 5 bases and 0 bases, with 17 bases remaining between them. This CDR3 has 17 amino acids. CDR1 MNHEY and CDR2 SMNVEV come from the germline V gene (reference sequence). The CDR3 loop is CASSTHRVLSSYNEQFF. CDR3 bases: TGTGCCAGCAGTACACACAGGGTCTTGAGCTCCTACAATGAGCAGTTCTTC.

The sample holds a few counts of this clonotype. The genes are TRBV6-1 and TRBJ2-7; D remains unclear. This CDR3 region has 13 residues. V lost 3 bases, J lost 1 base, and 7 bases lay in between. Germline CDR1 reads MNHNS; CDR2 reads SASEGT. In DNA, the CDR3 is TGTGCCAGCAGTGAGGGGATTTCCTACGAGCAGTACGTC. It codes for CASSEGISYEQYV.

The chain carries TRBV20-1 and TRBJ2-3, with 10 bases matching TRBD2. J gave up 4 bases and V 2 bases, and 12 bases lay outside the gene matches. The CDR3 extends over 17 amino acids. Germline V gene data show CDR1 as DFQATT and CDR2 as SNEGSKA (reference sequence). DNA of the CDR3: TGCAGTGCTAGACTAGCGGGAGTTAGTTTTGGCGCAGATACGCAGTATTTT. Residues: CSARLAGVSFGADTQYF.

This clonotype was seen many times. CDR3 loop: CASSYSGAVNTIYF. Here the CDR3 DNA reads TGTGCCAGCAGTTACTCTGGTGCGGTAAACACCATATATTTT. The rearrangement uses TRBV6-5 and TRBJ1-3; D not certain. Trimming pared 0 bases from V and 6 bases from J, leaving 9 bases between. There are 14 residues in the CDR3. Germline values: CDR1 MNHEY, CDR2 SVGAGI.

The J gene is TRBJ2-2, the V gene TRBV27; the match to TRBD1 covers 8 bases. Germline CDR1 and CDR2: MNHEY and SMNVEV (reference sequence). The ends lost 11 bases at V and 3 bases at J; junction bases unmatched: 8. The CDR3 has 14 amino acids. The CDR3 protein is CAARQGMDTGELFF. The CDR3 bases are TGTGCCGCCCGACAGGGGATGGACACCGGGGAGCTGTTTTTT.

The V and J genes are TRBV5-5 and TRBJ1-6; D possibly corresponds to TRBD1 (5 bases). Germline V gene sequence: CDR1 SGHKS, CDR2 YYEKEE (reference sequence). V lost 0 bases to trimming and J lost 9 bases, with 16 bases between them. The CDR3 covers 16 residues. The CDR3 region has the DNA TGTGCCAGCAGCTTGGGGCCCCGGGACCTGAGTTCACCCCTCCACTTT. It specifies CASSLGPRDLSSPLHF.

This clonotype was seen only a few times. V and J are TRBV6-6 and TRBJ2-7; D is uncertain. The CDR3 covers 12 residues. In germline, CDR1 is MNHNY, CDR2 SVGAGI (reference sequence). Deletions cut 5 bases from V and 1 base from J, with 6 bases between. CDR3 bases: TGTGCCAGCAGTGACGGTTCCTACGAGCAGTACGTC. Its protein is CASSDGSYEQYV.

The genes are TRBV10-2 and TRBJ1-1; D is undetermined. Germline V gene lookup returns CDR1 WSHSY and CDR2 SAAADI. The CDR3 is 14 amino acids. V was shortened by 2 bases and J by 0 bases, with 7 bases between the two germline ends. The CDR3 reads CASSEAGLNTEAFF. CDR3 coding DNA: TGCGCCAGCAGTGAGGCGGGCCTGAACACTGAAGCTTTCTTT.

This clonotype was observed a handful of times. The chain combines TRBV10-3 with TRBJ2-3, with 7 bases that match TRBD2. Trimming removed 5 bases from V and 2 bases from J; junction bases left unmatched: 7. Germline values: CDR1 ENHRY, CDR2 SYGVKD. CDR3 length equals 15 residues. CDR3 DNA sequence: TGTGCCATCAGTCCGGGAGGAGCGGTCACAGATACGCAGTATTTT. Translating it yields CAISPGGAVTDTQYF.

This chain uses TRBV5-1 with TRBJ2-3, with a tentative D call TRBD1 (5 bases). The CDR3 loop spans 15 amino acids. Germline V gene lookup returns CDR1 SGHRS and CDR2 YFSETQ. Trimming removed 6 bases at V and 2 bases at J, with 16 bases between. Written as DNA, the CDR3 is TGCGCCAGCAATCCGGCAGGACACCCCACAGATACGCAGTATTTT. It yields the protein CASNPAGHPTDTQYF.

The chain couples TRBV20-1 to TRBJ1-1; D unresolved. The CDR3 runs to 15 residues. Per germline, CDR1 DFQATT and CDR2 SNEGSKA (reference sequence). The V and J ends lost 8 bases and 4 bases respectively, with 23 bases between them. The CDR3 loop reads CSIPQLRGLGTEAFF. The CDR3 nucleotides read TGCAGTATACCGCAGCTTCGCGGGTTGGGCACTGAAGCTTTCTTT.

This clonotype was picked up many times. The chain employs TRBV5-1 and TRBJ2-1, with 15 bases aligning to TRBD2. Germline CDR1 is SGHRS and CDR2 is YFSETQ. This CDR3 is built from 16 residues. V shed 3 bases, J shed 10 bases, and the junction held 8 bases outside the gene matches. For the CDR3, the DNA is TGCGCCAGCAGCTGGACTAGCGGGAGGGAAGGGGGAGAGCAGTTCTTC. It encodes CASSWTSGREGGEQFF.

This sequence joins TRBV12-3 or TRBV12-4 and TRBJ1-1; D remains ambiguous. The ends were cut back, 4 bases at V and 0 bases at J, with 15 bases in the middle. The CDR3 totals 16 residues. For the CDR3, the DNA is TGTGCCAGCAGTTCCTCTGACCGAAAAATGAACACTGAAGCTTTCTTT. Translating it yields CASSSSDRKMNTEAFF.

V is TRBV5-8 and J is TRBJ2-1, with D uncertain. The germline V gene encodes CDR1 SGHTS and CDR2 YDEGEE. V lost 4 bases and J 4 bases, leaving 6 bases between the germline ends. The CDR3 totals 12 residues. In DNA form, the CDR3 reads TGTGCCAGCAGCCAACTATACAATGAGCAGTTCTTC. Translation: CASSQLYNEQFF. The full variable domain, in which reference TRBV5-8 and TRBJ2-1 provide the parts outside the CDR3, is EAGVTQSPTHLIKTRGQQATLRCSPISGHTSVYWYQQALGLGLQFLLWYDEGEERNRGNFPPRFSGRQFPNYSSELNVNALELEDSALYLCASSQLYNEQFFGPGTRLTVL.

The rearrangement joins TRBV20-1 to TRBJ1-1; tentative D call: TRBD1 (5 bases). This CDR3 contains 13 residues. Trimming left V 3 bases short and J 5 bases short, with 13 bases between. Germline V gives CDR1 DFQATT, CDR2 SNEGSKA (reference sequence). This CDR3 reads CSASGRGGTEAFF. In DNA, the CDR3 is TGCAGTGCTAGCGGGCGGGGCGGGACTGAAGCTTTCTTT.

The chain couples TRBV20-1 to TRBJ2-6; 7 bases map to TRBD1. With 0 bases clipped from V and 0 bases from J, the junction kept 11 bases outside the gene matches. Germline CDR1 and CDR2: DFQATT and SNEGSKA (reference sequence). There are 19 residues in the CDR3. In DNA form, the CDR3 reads TGCAGTGCTAGAGACCGAGGGGACAGCCCCCTCTCTGGGGCCAACGTCCTGACTTTC. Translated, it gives CSARDRGDSPLSGANVLTF.

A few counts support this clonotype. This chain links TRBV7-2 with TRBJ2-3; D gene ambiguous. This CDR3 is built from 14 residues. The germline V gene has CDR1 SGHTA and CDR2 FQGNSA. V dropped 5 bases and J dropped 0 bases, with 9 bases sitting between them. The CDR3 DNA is TGTGCCAGCAGCAATTCAGCTAGCACAGATACGCAGTATTTT. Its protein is CASSNSASTDTQYF.

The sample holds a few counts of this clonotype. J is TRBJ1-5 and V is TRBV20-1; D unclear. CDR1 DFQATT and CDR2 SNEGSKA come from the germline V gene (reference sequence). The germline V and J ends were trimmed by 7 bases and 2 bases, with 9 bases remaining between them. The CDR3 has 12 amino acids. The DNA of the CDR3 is TGCAGTGGGCGGTTTGGCAATCAGCCCCAGCATTTT. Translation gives CSGRFGNQPQHF.

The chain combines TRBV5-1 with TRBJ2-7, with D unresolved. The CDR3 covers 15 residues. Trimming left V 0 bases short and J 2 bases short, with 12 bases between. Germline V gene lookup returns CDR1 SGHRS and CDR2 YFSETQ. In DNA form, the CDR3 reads TGCGCCAGCAGCTTGGCGGCAAGAACAACCTACGAGCAGTACTTC. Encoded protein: CASSLAARTTYEQYF.

DNA for the CDR3: TGCAGTGCTCAAGCGGGGGGCAATCAGCCCCAGCATTTT. Amino acid sequence: CSAQAGGNQPQHF. The chain has TRBV20-1 and TRBJ1-5; possibly TRBD1 for D (5 bases). Germline assignment: CDR1 DFQATT and CDR2 SNEGSKA (reference sequence). This CDR3 is built from 13 residues. Trimming shortened V by 5 bases and J by 2 bases, and 10 bases separated the two germline ends.

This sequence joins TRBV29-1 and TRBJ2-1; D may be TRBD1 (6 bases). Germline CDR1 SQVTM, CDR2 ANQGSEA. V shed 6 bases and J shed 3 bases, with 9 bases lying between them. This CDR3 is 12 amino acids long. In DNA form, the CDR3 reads TGCAGCGTCCAGGACAGCTACAATGAGCAGTTCTTC. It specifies CSVQDSYNEQFF.

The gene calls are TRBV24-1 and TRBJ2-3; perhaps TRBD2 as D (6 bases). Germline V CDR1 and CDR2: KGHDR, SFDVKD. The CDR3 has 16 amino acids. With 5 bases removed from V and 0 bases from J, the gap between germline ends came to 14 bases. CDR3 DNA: TGTGCCACCAGTGGGCACGCGCGGGACAGCACAGATACGCAGTATTTT. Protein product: CATSGHARDSTDTQYF.

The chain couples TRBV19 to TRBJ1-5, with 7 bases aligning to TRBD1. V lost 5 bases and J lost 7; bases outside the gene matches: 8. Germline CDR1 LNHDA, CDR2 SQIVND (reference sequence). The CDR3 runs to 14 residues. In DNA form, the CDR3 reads TGTGCCAGTAGTGTCGGACAGGATTCCCAGCCCCAGCATTTT. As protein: CASSVGQDSQPQHF. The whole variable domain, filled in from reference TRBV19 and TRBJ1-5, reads DGGITQSPKYLFRKEGQNVTLSCEQNLNHDAMYWYRQDPGQGLRLIYYSQIVNDFQKGDIAEGYSVSREKKESFPLTVTSAQKNPTAFYLCASSVGQDSQPQHFGDGTRLSIL.

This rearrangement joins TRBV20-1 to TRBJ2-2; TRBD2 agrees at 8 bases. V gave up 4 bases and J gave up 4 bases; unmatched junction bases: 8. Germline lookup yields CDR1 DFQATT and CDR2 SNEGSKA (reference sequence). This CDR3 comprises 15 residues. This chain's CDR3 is CSATGRELRTGELFF. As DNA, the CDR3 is TGCAGTGCTACCGGGAGGGAGCTTCGCACCGGGGAGCTGTTTTTT.